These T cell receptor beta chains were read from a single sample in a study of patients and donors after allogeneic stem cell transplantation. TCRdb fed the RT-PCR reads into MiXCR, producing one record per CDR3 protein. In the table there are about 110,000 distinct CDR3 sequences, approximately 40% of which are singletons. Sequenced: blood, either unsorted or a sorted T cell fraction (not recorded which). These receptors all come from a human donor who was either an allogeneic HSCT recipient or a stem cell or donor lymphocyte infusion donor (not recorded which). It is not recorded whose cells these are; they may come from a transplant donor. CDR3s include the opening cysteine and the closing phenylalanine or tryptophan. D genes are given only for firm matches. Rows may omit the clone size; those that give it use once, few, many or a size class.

cdr3_nt: TGTGCCAGCAGCCGCGGGGGGCCCATATATAATTCACCCCTCCACTTT; cdr3_aa: CASSRGGPIYNSPLHF; clone_size: many; v_call: TRBV12-3/TRBV12-4; cdr3_length: 16; j_call: TRBJ1-6; d_call: NA
cdr3_nt: TGTGCCAGCAGCTCCACAGGTGGGGATCAGCCCCAGCATTTT; cdr3_aa: CASSSTGGDQPQHF; clone_size: NA; v_call: TRBV7-9; cdr3_length: 14; j_call: TRBJ1-5; d_call: NA
cdr3_nt: TGTGCCAGCAGTTACAGGGGGCTGGCTAACTATGGCTACACCTTC; cdr3_aa: CASSYRGLANYGYTF; clone_size: few; v_call: TRBV6-5; cdr3_length: 15; j_call: TRBJ1-2; d_call: TRBD1
cdr3_nt: TGTGCCAGCAGCCATCATGGGACAGCTCGCTCTGGAAACACCATATATTTT; cdr3_aa: CASSHHGTARSGNTIYF; clone_size: NA; v_call: TRBV3-1; cdr3_length: 17; j_call: TRBJ1-3; d_call: TRBD1
cdr3_nt: TGTGCCAGCACCGCGGCTAGCGGGTACGAGCAGTACTTC; cdr3_aa: CASTAASGYEQYF; clone_size: few; v_call: TRBV28; cdr3_length: 13; j_call: TRBJ2-7; d_call: TRBD2
cdr3_nt: TGTGCCAGCAGCTTGGGACCCCTCGAAGGTAGTCAGCCCCAGCATTTT; cdr3_aa: CASSLGPLEGSQPQHF; clone_size: NA; v_call: TRBV6-1; cdr3_length: 16; j_call: TRBJ1-5; d_call: NA
cdr3_nt: TGTGCCAGCAGTCCGGGACAGGGAAGAAGGAGCAATCAGCCCCAGCATTTT; cdr3_aa: CASSPGQGRRSNQPQHF; clone_size: NA; v_call: TRBV6-5; cdr3_length: 17; j_call: TRBJ1-5; d_call: TRBD1
cdr3_nt: TGTGCCAGCAGTCTCAAGGCACTAGAGCAGTTCTTC; cdr3_aa: CASSLKALEQFF; clone_size: NA; v_call: TRBV28; cdr3_length: 12; j_call: TRBJ2-1; d_call: NA
cdr3_nt: TGTGCCAGCAGCCCTAGCGGGAGGGCCTCTTCATCCTACAATGAGCAGTTCTTC; cdr3_aa: CASSPSGRASSSYNEQFF; clone_size: NA; v_call: TRBV7-9; cdr3_length: 18; j_call: TRBJ2-1; d_call: TRBD2
cdr3_nt: TGCGCCAGCAGCCTCGGGACAGGCTACAATCAGCCCCAGCATTTT; cdr3_aa: CASSLGTGYNQPQHF; clone_size: many; v_call: TRBV5-1; cdr3_length: 15; j_call: TRBJ1-5; d_call: TRBD1
cdr3_nt: TGTGCCAGCAGTTTGGAGGGACCCCAGAACACTGAAGCTTTCTTT; cdr3_aa: CASSLEGPQNTEAFF; clone_size: few; v_call: TRBV28; cdr3_length: 15; j_call: TRBJ1-1; d_call: NA
cdr3_nt: TGTGCCAGCTCACCAAGGTCGACAGGGGATTACAATGAGCAGTTCTTC; cdr3_aa: CASSPRSTGDYNEQFF; clone_size: NA; v_call: TRBV18; cdr3_length: 16; j_call: TRBJ2-1; d_call: TRBD1
cdr3_nt: TGTGCCAGCAGCTTATGGGATGGCTACACCTTC; cdr3_aa: CASSLWDGYTF; clone_size: NA; v_call: TRBV7-2; cdr3_length: 11; j_call: TRBJ1-2; d_call: NA
cdr3_nt: TGTGCCAGCAGGGGGGCCCCCTATGGCTACACCTTC; cdr3_aa: CASRGAPYGYTF; clone_size: few; v_call: TRBV6-5; cdr3_length: 12; j_call: TRBJ1-2; d_call: NA
cdr3_nt: TGTGCCAGCAGCCACTACCCCCCCTCCAACGAGCAGTACTTC; cdr3_aa: CASSHYPPSNEQYF; clone_size: NA; v_call: TRBV12-3/TRBV12-4; cdr3_length: 14; j_call: TRBJ2-7; d_call: NA
cdr3_nt: TGTGCCAGCAGCGTAGGGGGCAGCTCTGGGGCCAACGTCCTGACTTTC; cdr3_aa: CASSVGGSSGANVLTF; clone_size: NA; v_call: TRBV9; cdr3_length: 16; j_call: TRBJ2-6; d_call: NA
cdr3_nt: TGCAGTGCCACAGCCGGGACCTACTCCTACGAGCAGTACTTC; cdr3_aa: CSATAGTYSYEQYF; clone_size: NA; v_call: TRBV20-1; cdr3_length: 14; j_call: TRBJ2-7; d_call: NA
cdr3_nt: TGTGCCAGCAGTACAGAGGGGGGCTCTGGGGCCAACGTCCTGACTTTC; cdr3_aa: CASSTEGGSGANVLTF; clone_size: NA; v_call: TRBV7-9; cdr3_length: 16; j_call: TRBJ2-6; d_call: NA
cdr3_nt: TGTGCCACCAGTGCCAGGACCAAAGAGACCCAGTACTTC; cdr3_aa: CATSARTKETQYF; clone_size: few; v_call: TRBV24-1; cdr3_length: 13; j_call: TRBJ2-5; d_call: NA
cdr3_nt: TGTGCCAGCAGTTCCTACCGCGGGAGGGGAAATGAGCAGTTCTTC; cdr3_aa: CASSSYRGRGNEQFF; clone_size: NA; v_call: TRBV28; cdr3_length: 15; j_call: TRBJ2-1; d_call: TRBD2
cdr3_nt: TGCAGCGTTGCTGGACCGTACAGGGGCCAACCCCTTAAATCCTTCTACGAGCAGTACTTC; cdr3_aa: CSVAGPYRGQPLKSFYEQYF; clone_size: NA; v_call: TRBV29-1; cdr3_length: 20; j_call: TRBJ2-7; d_call: TRBD1
cdr3_nt: TGTGCCAGCAGAACAGGGTTTGCCTACAATGAGCAGTTCTTC; cdr3_aa: CASRTGFAYNEQFF; clone_size: NA; v_call: TRBV6-1; cdr3_length: 14; j_call: TRBJ2-1; d_call: NA
cdr3_nt: TGTGCCAGCAGTTCGGACCCCGGGACAGGATACAATGAGCAGTTCTTC; cdr3_aa: CASSSDPGTGYNEQFF; clone_size: few; v_call: TRBV27; cdr3_length: 16; j_call: TRBJ2-1; d_call: TRBD1
cdr3_nt: TGTGCCAGCAGCATCTCTGATCCTCCGACTAATCAGCCCCAGCATTTT; cdr3_aa: CASSISDPPTNQPQHF; clone_size: NA; v_call: TRBV21-1; cdr3_length: 16; j_call: TRBJ1-5; d_call: NA
cdr3_nt: TGTGCCAGCAGCCAAGTCTTGGCGGGCTACTACGAGCAGTACTTC; cdr3_aa: CASSQVLAGYYEQYF; clone_size: few; v_call: TRBV4-2; cdr3_length: 15; j_call: TRBJ2-7; d_call: NA
cdr3_nt: TGTGCCAGCAGCGCCAGAGGCGGGAGAGGTAATGAGCAGTTCTTC; cdr3_aa: CASSARGGRGNEQFF; clone_size: NA; v_call: TRBV7-2; cdr3_length: 15; j_call: TRBJ2-1; d_call: TRBD2
cdr3_nt: TGCAGTGCTAGAATTAGCGGGAGGACCAATGAGCAGTTCTTC; cdr3_aa: CSARISGRTNEQFF; clone_size: NA; v_call: TRBV20-1; cdr3_length: 14; j_call: TRBJ2-1; d_call: TRBD2
cdr3_nt: TGCAGTGCTCCCCGGAGACTAGCGGGTGAGCAGTTCTTC; cdr3_aa: CSAPRRLAGEQFF; clone_size: few; v_call: TRBV20-1; cdr3_length: 13; j_call: TRBJ2-1; d_call: TRBD2
cdr3_nt: TGTGCCACCAGTGAGGGGGGCCTGACCTACAATGAGCAGTTCTTC; cdr3_aa: CATSEGGLTYNEQFF; clone_size: NA; v_call: TRBV24-1; cdr3_length: 15; j_call: TRBJ2-1; d_call: NA
cdr3_nt: TGTGCCAGCAGTTTCAGGGAAGGGAACACCGGGGAGCTGTTTTTT; cdr3_aa: CASSFREGNTGELFF; clone_size: NA; v_call: TRBV28; cdr3_length: 15; j_call: TRBJ2-2; d_call: NA
cdr3_nt: TGCAGTGCTAGAGCAGTTTTAAGCGAGAAGGAAAAACTGTTTTTT; cdr3_aa: CSARAVLSEKEKLFF; clone_size: few; v_call: TRBV20-1; cdr3_length: 15; j_call: TRBJ1-4; d_call: NA
cdr3_nt: TGCAGTGCTAGAAGACCGGGACTAGCGGGAGGGCTCAATGAGCAGTTCTTC; cdr3_aa: CSARRPGLAGGLNEQFF; clone_size: NA; v_call: TRBV20-1; cdr3_length: 17; j_call: TRBJ2-1; d_call: TRBD2
cdr3_nt: TGTGCCAGCAGTTCCGGACAAATTTATGGAGGCTACACCTTC; cdr3_aa: CASSSGQIYGGYTF; clone_size: few; v_call: TRBV28; cdr3_length: 14; j_call: TRBJ1-2; d_call: NA
cdr3_nt: TGTGCCATCAGTGAGTCGAGGACAAGGCTGAACACTGAAGCTTTCTTT; cdr3_aa: CAISESRTRLNTEAFF; clone_size: few; v_call: TRBV10-3; cdr3_length: 16; j_call: TRBJ1-1; d_call: NA
cdr3_nt: TGCAGTGCCAGACAGGCAACAATAGCTCCAGGGGCCAACGTCCTGACTTTC; cdr3_aa: CSARQATIAPGANVLTF; clone_size: NA; v_call: TRBV20-1; cdr3_length: 17; j_call: TRBJ2-6; d_call: NA
cdr3_nt: TGTGCCAGCAGCTTAGTACGGGGGGACACCGGGGAGCTGTTTTTT; cdr3_aa: CASSLVRGDTGELFF; clone_size: NA; v_call: TRBV7-2; cdr3_length: 15; j_call: TRBJ2-2; d_call: TRBD2
cdr3_nt: TGTGCCAGCTCCCCCACCGTTGGCCAGCCCCAGCATTTT; cdr3_aa: CASSPTVGQPQHF; clone_size: NA; v_call: TRBV18; cdr3_length: 13; j_call: TRBJ1-5; d_call: NA
cdr3_nt: TGTGCCAGCTCCCGAGGGACAGTCGGGCAGCCCCAGCATTTT; cdr3_aa: CASSRGTVGQPQHF; clone_size: NA; v_call: TRBV18; cdr3_length: 14; j_call: TRBJ1-5; d_call: TRBD1
cdr3_nt: TGTGCCACCAGCAGAGATGAGGGTGTAGGCTATAATTCACCCCTCCACTTT; cdr3_aa: CATSRDEGVGYNSPLHF; clone_size: NA; v_call: TRBV15; cdr3_length: 17; j_call: TRBJ1-6; d_call: NA
cdr3_nt: TGCGCCAGCAGCCGGTGGGTAGGGCAATCCTATGGCTACACCTTC; cdr3_aa: CASSRWVGQSYGYTF; clone_size: NA; v_call: TRBV5-1; cdr3_length: 15; j_call: TRBJ1-2; d_call: NA
cdr3_nt: TGTGCCAGCTCACCACGGGACGGCAAAAATGAGCAGTTCTTC; cdr3_aa: CASSPRDGKNEQFF; clone_size: NA; v_call: TRBV18; cdr3_length: 14; j_call: TRBJ2-1; d_call: NA
cdr3_nt: TGTGCCAGCAGTTTCGGCCAGCTGTACGGCAATCAGCCCCAGCATTTT; cdr3_aa: CASSFGQLYGNQPQHF; clone_size: NA; v_call: TRBV12-3/TRBV12-4; cdr3_length: 16; j_call: TRBJ1-5; d_call: NA
cdr3_nt: TGTGCCAGCAGCTATAGACCGGGACTACCGTACAATGAGCAGTTCTTC; cdr3_aa: CASSYRPGLPYNEQFF; clone_size: NA; v_call: TRBV5-6; cdr3_length: 16; j_call: TRBJ2-1; d_call: TRBD2
cdr3_nt: TGTGCCATCAGTGAGACCGGCCGCGGGGGCTACACCTTC; cdr3_aa: CAISETGRGGYTF; clone_size: NA; v_call: TRBV10-3; cdr3_length: 13; j_call: TRBJ1-2; d_call: NA
cdr3_nt: TGTGCCAGCAGGCGACAGTTCTCCAAAGAGACCCAGTACTTC; cdr3_aa: CASRRQFSKETQYF; clone_size: NA; v_call: TRBV28; cdr3_length: 14; j_call: TRBJ2-5; d_call: NA
cdr3_nt: TGCAGTGCTACAGACAGTAGGTTCCCCTACGAGCAGTACTTC; cdr3_aa: CSATDSRFPYEQYF; clone_size: NA; v_call: TRBV20-1; cdr3_length: 14; j_call: TRBJ2-7; d_call: NA
cdr3_nt: TGTGCCAGCAGTTACTCGATGCTCTCCCCTGGAGAAAAACTGTTTTTT; cdr3_aa: CASSYSMLSPGEKLFF; clone_size: NA; v_call: TRBV6-5; cdr3_length: 16; j_call: TRBJ1-4; d_call: NA
cdr3_nt: TGTGCCAGCAGTTACCGGAGACTAGCGCCAGAGACCCAGTACTTC; cdr3_aa: CASSYRRLAPETQYF; clone_size: few; v_call: TRBV6-5; cdr3_length: 15; j_call: TRBJ2-5; d_call: TRBD2
cdr3_nt: TGTGCCAGCAGTCACTCTAGCATACCAGATACGCAGTATTTT; cdr3_aa: CASSHSSIPDTQYF; clone_size: NA; v_call: TRBV12-3/TRBV12-4; cdr3_length: 14; j_call: TRBJ2-3; d_call: NA
cdr3_nt: TGTGCCATCAGCCCCAGGGCCACCTACGAGCAGTACTTC; cdr3_aa: CAISPRATYEQYF; clone_size: once; v_call: TRBV10-3; cdr3_length: 13; j_call: TRBJ2-7; d_call: NA
cdr3_nt: TGTGCCAGCTTAGACAGAAGGTTGAACACTGAAGCTTTCTTT; cdr3_aa: CASLDRRLNTEAFF; clone_size: NA; v_call: TRBV2; cdr3_length: 14; j_call: TRBJ1-1; d_call: NA
cdr3_nt: TGTGCCACCAGCCACGGGGCGCTTAATGAGCAGTTCTTC; cdr3_aa: CATSHGALNEQFF; clone_size: NA; v_call: TRBV24-1; cdr3_length: 13; j_call: TRBJ2-1; d_call: NA
cdr3_nt: TGTGCCAGCAGCGCCCGCCCTAGGGAGATCAGTGAGCAGTTCTTC; cdr3_aa: CASSARPREISEQFF; clone_size: NA; v_call: TRBV9; cdr3_length: 15; j_call: TRBJ2-1; d_call: NA